A selection of T cell receptor beta chains follows, all from one sample in a study of blood T cell repertoires in COVID-19. The table came from immunoSEQ multiplex PCR; TCRdb's copy has only in-frame clones and leaves some out. The sample contains approximately 180,000 clones, more than 80% of which appear only once. Sequences were obtained from peripheral blood. The receptors originated from a woman aged 80 or older with COVID-19, enrolled during active disease. CDR3s include the opening cysteine and the closing phenylalanine or tryptophan. D genes are given only for firm matches. Not all rows give a size; the values are once, few, many and, for expanded clones, a class.

v_call,d_call,clone_size,j_call,cdr3_nt,cdr3_aa
TRBV28,NA,NA,TRBJ1-5,TGTGCCAGCAGTTTCTCGGTGAGCAATCAGCCCCAGCATTTT,CASSFSVSNQPQHF
TRBV2,NA,NA,TRBJ1-1,TGTGCAGGAGGGGAGAACTTGAACACTGAAGCTTTCTTT,CAGGENLNTEAFF
TRBV4-1,TRBD1,NA,TRBJ1-4,TGCGCCAGCAGCCAAGTATACAGGGGCGGAGAAAAACTGTTTTTT,CASSQVYRGGEKLFF
TRBV4-3,NA,NA,TRBJ2-1,TGCGCCAGCAGCCAACGGGTCTTATGGGATGAGCAGTTCTTC,CASSQRVLWDEQFF
TRBV9,NA,NA,TRBJ1-2,TGTGCCAGCAGCGCCCAGGGGTATGGCTACACCTTC,CASSAQGYGYTF
TRBV28,NA,NA,TRBJ1-2,TGTGCCAGCAGACAGCAGGGTATGGATGGCTACACCTTC,CASRQQGMDGYTF
TRBV7-9,TRBD1,NA,TRBJ1-2,TGTGCCAGCAGATATACAGGGGGCGCCTCCTATGGCTACACCTTC,CASRYTGGASYGYTF
TRBV5-1,NA,NA,TRBJ2-7,TGCGCCAGCAGCTTGGCCGGAGGGATCGGCGAGCAGTACTTC,CASSLAGGIGEQYF
TRBV2,NA,NA,TRBJ1-2,TGTGCCAGCAGAGGGGGGGCTCGGTTTCCTGGCTACACCTTC,CASRGGARFPGYTF
TRBV21-1,NA,NA,TRBJ1-5,TGTGCCAGCAGCAAACGCGGGCAGGGGAGCGAGCCCCAGCATTTT,CASSKRGQGSEPQHF
TRBV28,NA,NA,TRBJ1-5,TGTGCCAGCAGTCCGCACAGGGCTAATCAGCCCCAGCATTTT,CASSPHRANQPQHF
TRBV5-1,TRBD1,few,TRBJ2-7,TGCGCCAGCAGCTTGGAAGCGGGACAGGGCGTGTACGAGCAGTACTTC,CASSLEAGQGVYEQYF
TRBV5-4,NA,few,TRBJ2-7,TGTGCCAGCAGCTTGGATCAGGATTTGTACGAGCAGTACTTC,CASSLDQDLYEQYF
TRBV7-9,NA,NA,TRBJ2-1,TGTGCCAGCGGGCTGGGCTCCTACAATGAGCAGTTCTTC,CASGLGSYNEQFF
TRBV13,TRBD1,NA,TRBJ1-2,TGTGCCAGCACTGGACCGGGACAGGGTGCATCTCTCTATGGCTACACCTTC,CASTGPGQGASLYGYTF
TRBV7-2,NA,NA,TRBJ1-1,TGTGCCAGCAGCTTAGATAGGGGTGAAGCTTTCTTT,CASSLDRGEAFF